This T cell receptor beta chain was retrieved from a study of cytomegalovirus exposure and HLA in healthy donors. Primers for the PCR totalled 60 Vbeta and 13 Jbeta. Libraries were prepared by immunoSEQ multiplex PCR; TCRdb keeps only in-frame clonotypes and omits some of them. The sample consists of around 270,000 clones, 75% to 90% of them appearing once. Comment on this clone: As yet, its antigen is unknown.

Overall study findings and caveats: Some V segments, TRBV6-2 and TRBV6-3 among them, were indistinguishable and were therefore excluded.

The CDR3 is made up of 17 amino acids. Germline CDR1 and CDR2: SNHLY and FYNNEI. V gave up 4 bases and J gave up 3 bases; unmatched junction bases: 12. The sequencing sample was made of PBMCs. This TCR came from a girl aged 2 to 10 in good health and CMV-seronegative. V is TRBV2 and J is TRBJ1-1; 9 nucleotides align to TRBD1. CDR3 in DNA: TGTGCCAGCAGTGTCAACAGGGGGCAGGTTCGAGACACTGAAGCTTTCTTT. It codes for CASSVNRGQVRDTEAFF.